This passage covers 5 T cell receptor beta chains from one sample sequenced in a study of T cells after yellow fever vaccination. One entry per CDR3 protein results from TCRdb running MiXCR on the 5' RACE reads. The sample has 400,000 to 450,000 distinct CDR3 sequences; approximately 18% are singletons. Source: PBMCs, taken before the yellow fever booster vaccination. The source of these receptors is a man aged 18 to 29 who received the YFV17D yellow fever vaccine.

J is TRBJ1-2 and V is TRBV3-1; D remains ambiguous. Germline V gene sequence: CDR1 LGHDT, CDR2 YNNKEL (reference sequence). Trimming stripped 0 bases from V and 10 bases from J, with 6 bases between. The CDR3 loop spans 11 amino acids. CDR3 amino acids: CASSQEYHYTF. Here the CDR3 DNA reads TGTGCCAGCAGCCAAGAGTACCACTACACCTTC.

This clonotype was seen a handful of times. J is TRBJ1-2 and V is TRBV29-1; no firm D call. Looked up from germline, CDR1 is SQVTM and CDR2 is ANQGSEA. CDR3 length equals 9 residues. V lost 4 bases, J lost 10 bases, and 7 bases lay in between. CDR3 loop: CSVGDNYTF. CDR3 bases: TGCAGCGTTGGTGACAACTACACCTTC.

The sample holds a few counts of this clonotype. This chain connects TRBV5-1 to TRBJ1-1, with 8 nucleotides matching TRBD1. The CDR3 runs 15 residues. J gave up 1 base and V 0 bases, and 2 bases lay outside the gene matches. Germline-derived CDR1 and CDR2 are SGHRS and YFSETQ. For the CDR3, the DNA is TGCGCCAGCAGCTTGGGGGGACAGGAGAACACTGAAGCTTTCTTT. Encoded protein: CASSLGGQENTEAFF.

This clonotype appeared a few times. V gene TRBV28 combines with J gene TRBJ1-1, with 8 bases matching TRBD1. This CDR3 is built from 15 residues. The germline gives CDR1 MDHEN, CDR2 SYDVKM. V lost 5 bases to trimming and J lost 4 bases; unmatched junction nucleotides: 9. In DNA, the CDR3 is TGTGCCAGCAGTCCCCAGGGGGCCAGTTTCACTGAAGCTTTCTTT. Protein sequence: CASSPQGASFTEAFF. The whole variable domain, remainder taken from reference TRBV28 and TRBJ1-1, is DVKVTQSSRYLVKRTGEKVFLECVQDMDHENMFWYRQDPGLGLRLIYFSYDVKMKEKGDIPEGYSVSREKKERFSLILESASTNQTSMYLCASSPQGASFTEAFFGQGTRLTVV.

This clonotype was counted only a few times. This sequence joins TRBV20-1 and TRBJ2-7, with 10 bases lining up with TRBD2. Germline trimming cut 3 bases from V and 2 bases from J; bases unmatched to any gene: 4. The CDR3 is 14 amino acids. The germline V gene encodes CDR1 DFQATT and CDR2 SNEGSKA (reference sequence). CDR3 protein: CSASPSGGPYEQYF. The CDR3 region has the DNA TGCAGTGCTAGCCCTAGCGGGGGCCCCTACGAGCAGTACTTC.